This TCR beta chain stems from a study of T cells expressing NK-cell markers. TCRdb reworked the 5' RACE reads into one entry per CDR3 protein, no DNA. This table lists a few hundred thousand distinct CDR3 sequences. The V gene's germline CDR1 is SGHKS and CDR2 YYEKEE (reference sequence). This CDR3 comprises 16 residues. Sequenced material: blood T cells: a sorted CD56 or NKG2C T cell subset, CD4+ or CD8+ T cells, or bulk PBMC T cells (not recorded which). The chain is built from TRBV5-5 and TRBJ2-6. The sequence came from a man aged 18 to 69 in good health. This chain's CDR3 is CASSLAERSGANVLTF. The full variable domain, with the rest looked up from reference TRBV5-5 and TRBJ2-6, is DAGVTQSPTHLIKTRGQQVTLRCSPISGHKSVSWYQQVLGQGPQFIFQYYEKEERGRGNFPDRFSARQFPNYSSELNVNALLLGDSALYLCASSLAERSGANVLTFGAGSRLTVL.